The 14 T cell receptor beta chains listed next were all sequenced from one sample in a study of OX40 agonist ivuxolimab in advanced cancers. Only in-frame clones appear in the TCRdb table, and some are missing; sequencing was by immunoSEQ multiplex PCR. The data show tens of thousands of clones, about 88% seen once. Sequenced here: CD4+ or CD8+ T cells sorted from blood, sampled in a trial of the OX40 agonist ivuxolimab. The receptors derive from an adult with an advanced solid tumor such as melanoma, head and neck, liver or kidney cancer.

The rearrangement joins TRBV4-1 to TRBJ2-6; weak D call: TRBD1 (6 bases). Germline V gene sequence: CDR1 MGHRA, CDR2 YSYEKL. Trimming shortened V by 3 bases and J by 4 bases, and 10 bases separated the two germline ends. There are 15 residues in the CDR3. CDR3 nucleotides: TGCGCCAGCAGCCACCAGGGGTCGGGGGCCAACGTCCTGACTTTC. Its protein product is CASSHQGSGANVLTF.

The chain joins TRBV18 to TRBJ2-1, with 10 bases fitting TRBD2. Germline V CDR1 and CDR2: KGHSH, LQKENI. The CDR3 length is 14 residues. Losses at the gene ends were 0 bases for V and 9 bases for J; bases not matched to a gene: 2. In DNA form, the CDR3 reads TGTGCCAGCTCACCACCGTCTAGCGGGAGTGAGCAGTTCTTC. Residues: CASSPPSSGSEQFF.

This chain's CDR3 is CASSSQLGPADTQYF. The CDR3 bases are TGTGCCAGCAGCTCCCAGCTGGGCCCCGCGGATACGCAGTATTTT. The V and J genes are TRBV5-4 and TRBJ2-3; no reliable D call. The germline V gene has CDR1 SGHNT and CDR2 YYREEE (reference sequence). The CDR3 has 15 amino acids. With 3 bases removed from V and 6 bases from J, the gap between germline ends came to 17 bases.

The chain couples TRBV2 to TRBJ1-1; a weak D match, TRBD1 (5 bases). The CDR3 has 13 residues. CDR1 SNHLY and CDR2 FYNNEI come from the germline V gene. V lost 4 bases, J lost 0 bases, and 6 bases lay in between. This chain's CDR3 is CASSGQMNTEAFF. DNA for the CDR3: TGTGCCAGCAGTGGACAGATGAACACTGAAGCTTTCTTT. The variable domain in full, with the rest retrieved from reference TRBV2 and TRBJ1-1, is EPEVTQTPSHQVTQMGQEVILRCVPISNHLYFYWYRQILGQKVEFLVSFYNNEISEKSEIFDDQFSVERPDGSNFTLKIRSTKLEDSAMYFCASSGQMNTEAFFGQGTRLTVV.

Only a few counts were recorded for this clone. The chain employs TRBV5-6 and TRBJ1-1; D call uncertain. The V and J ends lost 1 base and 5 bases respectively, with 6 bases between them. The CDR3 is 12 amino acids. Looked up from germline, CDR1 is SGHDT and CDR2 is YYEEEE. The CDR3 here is CASSLLGTEAFF. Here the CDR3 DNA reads TGTGCCAGCAGCTTGTTAGGGACTGAAGCTTTCTTT.

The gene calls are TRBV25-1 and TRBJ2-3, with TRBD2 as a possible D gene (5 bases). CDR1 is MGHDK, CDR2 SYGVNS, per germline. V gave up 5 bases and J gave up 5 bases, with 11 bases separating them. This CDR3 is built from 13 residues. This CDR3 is CASSRLLGDTQYF. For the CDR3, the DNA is TGTGCCAGCAGTAGACTACTAGGAGATACGCAGTATTTT. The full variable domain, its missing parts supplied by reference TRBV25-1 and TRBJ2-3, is EADIYQTPRYLVIGTGKKITLECSQTMGHDKMYWYQQDPGMELHLIHYSYGVNSTEKGDLSSESTVSRIRTEHFPLTLESARPSHTSQYLCASSRLLGDTQYFGPGTRLTVL.

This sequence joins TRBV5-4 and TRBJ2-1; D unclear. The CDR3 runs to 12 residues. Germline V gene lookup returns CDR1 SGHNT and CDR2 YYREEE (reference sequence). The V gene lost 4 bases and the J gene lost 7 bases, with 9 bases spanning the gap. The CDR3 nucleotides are TGTGCCAGCAGCGACACATATAATGAGCAGTTCTTC. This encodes CASSDTYNEQFF. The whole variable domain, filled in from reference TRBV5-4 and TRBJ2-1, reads ETGVTQSPTHLIKTRGQQVTLRCSSQSGHNTVSWYQQALGQGPQFIFQYYREEENGRGNFPPRFSGLQFPNYSSELNVNALELDDSALYLCASSDTYNEQFFGPGTRLTVL.

The CDR3 loop is CASSSFLTYEQYF. The DNA of the CDR3 is TGTGCCAGCAGCTCTTTCCTTACCTACGAGCAGTACTTC. V is TRBV5-6 and J is TRBJ2-7; D ambiguous. There are 13 residues in the CDR3. The V end was cut by 3 bases, the J end by 2 bases, with 9 bases between. Looked up from germline, CDR1 is SGHDT and CDR2 is YYEEEE.

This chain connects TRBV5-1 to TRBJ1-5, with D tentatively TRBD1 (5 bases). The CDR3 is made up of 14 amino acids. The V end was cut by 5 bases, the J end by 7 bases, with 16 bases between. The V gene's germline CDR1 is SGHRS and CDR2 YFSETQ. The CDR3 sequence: CASSPDSSRQPQHF. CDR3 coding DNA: TGCGCCAGCAGTCCAGACAGCTCTAGACAGCCCCAGCATTTT.

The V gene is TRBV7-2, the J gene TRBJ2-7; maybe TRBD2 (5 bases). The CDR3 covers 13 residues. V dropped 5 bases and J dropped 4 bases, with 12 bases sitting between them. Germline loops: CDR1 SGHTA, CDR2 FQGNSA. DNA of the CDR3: TGTGCCAGCAGCCCAGGACTCTCTTACGAGCAGTACTTC. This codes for CASSPGLSYEQYF.

The CDR3 loop is CASSLLPGFEREQYF. In nucleotides, the CDR3 is TGTGCCAGCAGTTTATTACCAGGTTTCGAGAGAGAGCAGTACTTC. The V call is TRBV28, the J call TRBJ2-7; D remains unclear. V lost 1 base and J lost 7, with 17 bases in between. Germline CDR1 MDHEN, CDR2 SYDVKM. The CDR3 runs to 15 residues.

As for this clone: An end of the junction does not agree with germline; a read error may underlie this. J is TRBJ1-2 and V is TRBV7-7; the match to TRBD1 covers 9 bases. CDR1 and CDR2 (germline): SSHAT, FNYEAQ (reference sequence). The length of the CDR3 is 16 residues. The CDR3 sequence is CASSLKGQGPNYGYTF. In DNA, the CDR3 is TGTGCTAGCAGCCTAAAGGGACAGGGCCCTAACTATGGCTACACCTTC.

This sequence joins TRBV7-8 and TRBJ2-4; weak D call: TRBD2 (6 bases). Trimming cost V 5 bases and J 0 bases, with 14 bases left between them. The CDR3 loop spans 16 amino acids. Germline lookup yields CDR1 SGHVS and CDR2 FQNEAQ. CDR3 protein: CASSDRRGLAKNIQYF. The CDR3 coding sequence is TGTGCCAGCAGCGATAGGAGGGGCTTAGCCAAAAACATTCAGTACTTC.

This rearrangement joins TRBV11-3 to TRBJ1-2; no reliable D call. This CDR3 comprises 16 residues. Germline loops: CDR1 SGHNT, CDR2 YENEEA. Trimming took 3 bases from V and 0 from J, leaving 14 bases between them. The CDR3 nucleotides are TGTGCCAGCAGCTTGGCAAGACCTCAGTCTAACTATGGCTACACCTTC. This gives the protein CASSLARPQSNYGYTF.